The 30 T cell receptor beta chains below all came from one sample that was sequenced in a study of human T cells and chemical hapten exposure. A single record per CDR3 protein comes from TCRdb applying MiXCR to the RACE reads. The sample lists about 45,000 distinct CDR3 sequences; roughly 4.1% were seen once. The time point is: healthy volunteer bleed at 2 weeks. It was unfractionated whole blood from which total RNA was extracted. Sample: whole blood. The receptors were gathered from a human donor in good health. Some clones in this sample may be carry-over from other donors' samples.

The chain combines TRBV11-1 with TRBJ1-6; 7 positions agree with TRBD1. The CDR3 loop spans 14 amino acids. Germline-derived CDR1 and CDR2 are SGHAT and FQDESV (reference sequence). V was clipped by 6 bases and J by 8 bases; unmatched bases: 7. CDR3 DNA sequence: TGTGCCAGCAGGTACAGGGGTGAGGATTCACCCCTCCACTTT. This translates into CASRYRGEDSPLHF.

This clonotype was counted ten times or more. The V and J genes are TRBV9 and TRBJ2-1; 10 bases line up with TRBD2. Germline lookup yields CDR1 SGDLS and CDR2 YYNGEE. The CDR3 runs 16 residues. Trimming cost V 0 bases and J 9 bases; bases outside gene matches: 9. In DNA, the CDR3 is TGTGCCAGCAGCGTAGGTGTGCTAGCGGGAGTGGGTGAGCAGTTCTTC. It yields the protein CASSVGVLAGVGEQFF.

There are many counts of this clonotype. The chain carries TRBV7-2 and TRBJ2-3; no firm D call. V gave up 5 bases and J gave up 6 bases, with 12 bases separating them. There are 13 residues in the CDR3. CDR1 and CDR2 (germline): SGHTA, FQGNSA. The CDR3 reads CASSTVKYDTQYF. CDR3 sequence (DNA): TGTGCCAGCAGCACGGTTAAGTACGATACGCAGTATTTT. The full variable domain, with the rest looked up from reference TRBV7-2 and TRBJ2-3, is GAGVSQSPSNKVTEKGKDVELRCDPISGHTALYWYRQSLGQGLEFLIYFQGNSAPDKSGLPSDRFSAERTGGSVSTLTIQRTQQEDSAVYLCASSTVKYDTQYFGPGTRLTVL.

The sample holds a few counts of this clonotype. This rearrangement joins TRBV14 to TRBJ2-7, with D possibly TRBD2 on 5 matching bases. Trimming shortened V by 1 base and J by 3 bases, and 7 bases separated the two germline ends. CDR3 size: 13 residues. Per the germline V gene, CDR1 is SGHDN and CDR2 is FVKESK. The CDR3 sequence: CASSQGRGYEQYF. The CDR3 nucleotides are TGTGCCAGCAGCCAAGGCCGGGGCTACGAGCAGTACTTC.

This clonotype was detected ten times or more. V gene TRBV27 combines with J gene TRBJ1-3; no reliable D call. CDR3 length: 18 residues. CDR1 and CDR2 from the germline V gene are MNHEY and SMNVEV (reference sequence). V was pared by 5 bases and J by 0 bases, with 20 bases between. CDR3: CASSPLNPTDGSGNTIYF. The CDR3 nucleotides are TGTGCCAGCAGTCCTTTAAACCCGACGGATGGCTCTGGAAACACCATATATTTT.

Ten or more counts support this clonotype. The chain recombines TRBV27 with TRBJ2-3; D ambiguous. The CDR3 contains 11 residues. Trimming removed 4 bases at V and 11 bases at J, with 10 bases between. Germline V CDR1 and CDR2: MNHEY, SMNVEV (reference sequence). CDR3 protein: CASSSQWGQYF. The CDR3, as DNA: TGTGCCAGCAGTTCCCAGTGGGGGCAGTATTTT.

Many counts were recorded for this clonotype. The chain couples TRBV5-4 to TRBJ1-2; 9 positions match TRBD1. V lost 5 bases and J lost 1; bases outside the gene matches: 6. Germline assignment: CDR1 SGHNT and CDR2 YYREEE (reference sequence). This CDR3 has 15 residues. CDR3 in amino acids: CASRGVTGGNYGYTF. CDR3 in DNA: TGTGCCAGCAGGGGAGTGACAGGGGGTAACTATGGCTACACCTTC.

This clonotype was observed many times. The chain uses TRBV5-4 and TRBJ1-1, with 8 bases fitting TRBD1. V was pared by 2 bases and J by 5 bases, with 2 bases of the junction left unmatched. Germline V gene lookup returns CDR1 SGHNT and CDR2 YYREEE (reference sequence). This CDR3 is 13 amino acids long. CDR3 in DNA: TGTGCCAGCAGCTTTAACAGGGGGACTGAAGCTTTCTTT. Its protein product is CASSFNRGTEAFF.

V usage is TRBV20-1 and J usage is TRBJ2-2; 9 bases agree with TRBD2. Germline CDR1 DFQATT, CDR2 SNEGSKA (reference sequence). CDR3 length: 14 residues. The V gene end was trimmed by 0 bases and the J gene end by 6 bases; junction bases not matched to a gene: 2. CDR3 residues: CSARDGTSPGELFF. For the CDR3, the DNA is TGCAGTGCTAGAGACGGGACTAGCCCCGGGGAGCTGTTTTTT.

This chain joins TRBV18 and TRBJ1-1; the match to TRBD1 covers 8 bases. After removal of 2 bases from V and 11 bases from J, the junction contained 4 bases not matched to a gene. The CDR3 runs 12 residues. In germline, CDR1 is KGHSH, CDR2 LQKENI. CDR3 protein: CASSPGQGNAFF. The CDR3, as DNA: TGTGCCAGCTCACCAGGACAGGGTAATGCTTTCTTT. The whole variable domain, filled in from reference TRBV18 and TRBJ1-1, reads NAGVMQNPRHLVRRRGQEARLRCSPMKGHSHVYWYRQLPEEGLKFMVYLQKENIIDESGMPKERFSAEFPKEGPSILRIQQVVRGDSAAYFCASSPGQGNAFFGQGTRLTVV.

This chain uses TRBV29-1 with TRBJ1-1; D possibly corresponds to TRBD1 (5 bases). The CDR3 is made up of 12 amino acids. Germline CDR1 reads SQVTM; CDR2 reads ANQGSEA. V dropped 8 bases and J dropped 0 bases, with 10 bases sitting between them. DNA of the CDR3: TGCAGCTTCTACAGGATGAACACTGAAGCTTTCTTT. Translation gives CSFYRMNTEAFF.

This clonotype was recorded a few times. The CDR3 nucleotides read TGCAGGCCCACGGACTACCAACAAGAGACCCAGTACTTC. Translation: CRPTDYQQETQYF. This chain connects TRBV20-1 to TRBJ2-5, with a weak D call TRBD2 (6 bases). Germline V gene lookup returns CDR1 DFQATT and CDR2 SNEGSKA (reference sequence). CDR3 length: 13 amino acids.

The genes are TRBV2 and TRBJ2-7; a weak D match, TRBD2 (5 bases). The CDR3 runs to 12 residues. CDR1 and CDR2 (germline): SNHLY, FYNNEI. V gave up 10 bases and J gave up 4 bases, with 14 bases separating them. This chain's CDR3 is CAITPGKYEQYF. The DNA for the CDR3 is TGTGCCATCACCCCCGGGAAGTACGAGCAGTACTTC.

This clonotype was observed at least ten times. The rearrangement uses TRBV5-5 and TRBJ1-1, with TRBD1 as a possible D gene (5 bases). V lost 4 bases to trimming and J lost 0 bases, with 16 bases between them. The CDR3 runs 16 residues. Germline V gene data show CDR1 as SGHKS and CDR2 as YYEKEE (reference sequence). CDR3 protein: CASSPPPQGLNTEAFF. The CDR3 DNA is TGTGCCAGCAGCCCACCCCCCCAGGGCCTGAACACTGAAGCTTTCTTT.

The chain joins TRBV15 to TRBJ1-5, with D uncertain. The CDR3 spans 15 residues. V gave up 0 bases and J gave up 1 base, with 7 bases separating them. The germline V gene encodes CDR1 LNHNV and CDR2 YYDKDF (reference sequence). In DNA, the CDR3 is TGTGCCACCAGCAGAGAACCCTTCAGCAATCAGCCCCAGCATTTT. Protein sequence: CATSREPFSNQPQHF.

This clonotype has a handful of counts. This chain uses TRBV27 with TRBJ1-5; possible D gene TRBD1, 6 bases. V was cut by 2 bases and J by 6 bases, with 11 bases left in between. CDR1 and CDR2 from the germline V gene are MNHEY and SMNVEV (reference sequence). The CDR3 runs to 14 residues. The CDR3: CASSLQQGVQPQHF. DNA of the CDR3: TGTGCCAGCAGTTTACAACAGGGAGTTCAGCCCCAGCATTTT.

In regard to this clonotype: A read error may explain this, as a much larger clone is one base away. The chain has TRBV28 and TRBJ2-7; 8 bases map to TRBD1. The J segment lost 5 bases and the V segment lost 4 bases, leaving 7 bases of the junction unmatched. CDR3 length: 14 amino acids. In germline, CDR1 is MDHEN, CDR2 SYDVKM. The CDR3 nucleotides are TGTGCCAGCAGTTCCGGGACAGGTAATCACGAGCAGTACTTC. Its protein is CASSSGTGNHEQYF.

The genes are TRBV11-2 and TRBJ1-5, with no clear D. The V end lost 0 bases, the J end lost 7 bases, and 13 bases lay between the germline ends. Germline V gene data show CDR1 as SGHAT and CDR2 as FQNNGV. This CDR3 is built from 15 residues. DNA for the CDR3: TGTGCCAGCAGCTTAGATTCCGGCTTGGGGCAGCCCCAGCATTTT. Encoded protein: CASSLDSGLGQPQHF.

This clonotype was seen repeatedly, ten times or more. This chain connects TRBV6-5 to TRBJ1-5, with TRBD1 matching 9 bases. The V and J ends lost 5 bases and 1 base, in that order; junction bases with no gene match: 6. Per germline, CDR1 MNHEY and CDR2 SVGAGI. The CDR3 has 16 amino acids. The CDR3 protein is CASSRSGQGSNQPQHF. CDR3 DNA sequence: TGTGCCAGCAGTCGTTCGGGACAGGGCAGCAATCAGCCCCAGCATTTT.

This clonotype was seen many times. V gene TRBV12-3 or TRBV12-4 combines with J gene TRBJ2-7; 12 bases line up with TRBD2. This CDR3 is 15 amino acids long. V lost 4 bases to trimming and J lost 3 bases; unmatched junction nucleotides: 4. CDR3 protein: CASSSLLAGGYEQYF. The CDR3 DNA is TGTGCCAGCAGTTCACTACTAGCGGGAGGCTACGAGCAGTACTTC.

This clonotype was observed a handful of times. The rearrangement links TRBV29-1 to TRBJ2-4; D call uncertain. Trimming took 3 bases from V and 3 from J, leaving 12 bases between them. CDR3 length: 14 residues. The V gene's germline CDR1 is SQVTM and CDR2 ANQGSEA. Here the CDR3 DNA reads TGCAGCGTTGAGACTGATCTAAACAAAAACATTCAGTACTTC. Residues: CSVETDLNKNIQYF.

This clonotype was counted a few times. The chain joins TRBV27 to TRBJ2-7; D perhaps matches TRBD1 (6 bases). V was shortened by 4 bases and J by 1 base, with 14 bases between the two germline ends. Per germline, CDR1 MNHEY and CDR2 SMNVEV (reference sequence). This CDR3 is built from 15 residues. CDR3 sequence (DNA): TGTGCCAGCAGTTCGCGCAGGGGAACTTCCTACGAGCAGTACTTC. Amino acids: CASSSRRGTSYEQYF.

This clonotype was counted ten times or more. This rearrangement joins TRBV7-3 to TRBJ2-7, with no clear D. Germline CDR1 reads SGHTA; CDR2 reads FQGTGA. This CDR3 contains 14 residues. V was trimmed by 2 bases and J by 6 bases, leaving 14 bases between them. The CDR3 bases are TGTGCCAGCAGCTTACCCATTTTACATAGCGAGCAGTACTTC. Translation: CASSLPILHSEQYF. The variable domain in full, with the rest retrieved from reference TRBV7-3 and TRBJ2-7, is GAGVSQTPSNKVTEKGKYVELRCDPISGHTALYWYRQSLGQGPEFLIYFQGTGAADDSGLPNDRFFAVRPEGSVSTLKIQRTERGDSAVYLCASSLPILHSEQYFGPGTRLTVT.

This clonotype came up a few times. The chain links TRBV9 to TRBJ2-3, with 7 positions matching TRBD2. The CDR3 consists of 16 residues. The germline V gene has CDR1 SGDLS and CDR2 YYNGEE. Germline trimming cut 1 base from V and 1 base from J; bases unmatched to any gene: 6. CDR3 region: CASSVTPSGGTDTQYF. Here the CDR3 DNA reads TGTGCCAGCAGCGTAACGCCCAGCGGGGGCACAGATACGCAGTATTTT.

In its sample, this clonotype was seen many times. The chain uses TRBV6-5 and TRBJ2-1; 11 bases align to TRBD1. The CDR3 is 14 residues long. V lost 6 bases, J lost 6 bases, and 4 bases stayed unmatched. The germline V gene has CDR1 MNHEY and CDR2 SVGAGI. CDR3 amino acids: CASRGQGGSNEQFF. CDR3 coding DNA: TGTGCCAGCAGGGGACAGGGGGGGAGCAATGAGCAGTTCTTC.

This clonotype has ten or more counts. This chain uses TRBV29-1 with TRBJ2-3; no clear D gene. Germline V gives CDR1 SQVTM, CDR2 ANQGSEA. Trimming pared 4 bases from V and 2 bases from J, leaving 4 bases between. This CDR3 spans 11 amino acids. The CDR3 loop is CSVVPTDTQYF. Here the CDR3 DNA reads TGCAGCGTTGTCCCCACAGATACGCAGTATTTT.

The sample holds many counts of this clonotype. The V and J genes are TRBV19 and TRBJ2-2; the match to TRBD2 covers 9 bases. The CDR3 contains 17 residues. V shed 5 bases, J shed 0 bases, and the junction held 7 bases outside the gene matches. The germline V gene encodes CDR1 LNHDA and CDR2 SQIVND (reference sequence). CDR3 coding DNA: TGTGCCAGTAGTGCATTACTAGCGGGTACGAACACCGGGGAGCTGTTTTTT. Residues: CASSALLAGTNTGELFF. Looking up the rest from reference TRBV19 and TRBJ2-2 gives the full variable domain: DGGITQSPKYLFRKEGQNVTLSCEQNLNHDAMYWYRQDPGQGLRLIYYSQIVNDFQKGDIAEGYSVSREKKESFPLTVTSAQKNPTAFYLCASSALLAGTNTGELFFGEGSRLTVL.

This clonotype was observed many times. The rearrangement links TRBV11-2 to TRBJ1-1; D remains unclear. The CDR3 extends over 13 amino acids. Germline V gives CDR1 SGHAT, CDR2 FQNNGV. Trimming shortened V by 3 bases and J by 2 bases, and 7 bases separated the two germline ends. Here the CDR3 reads CASSLRLNTEAFF. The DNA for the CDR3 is TGTGCCAGCAGCTTGCGGTTAAACACTGAAGCTTTCTTT.

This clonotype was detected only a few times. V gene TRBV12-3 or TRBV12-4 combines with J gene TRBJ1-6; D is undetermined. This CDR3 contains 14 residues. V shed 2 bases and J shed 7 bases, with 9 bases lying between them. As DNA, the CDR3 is TGTGCCAGCAGTTTAATCACGGGGAATTCACCCCTCCACTTT. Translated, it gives CASSLITGNSPLHF.

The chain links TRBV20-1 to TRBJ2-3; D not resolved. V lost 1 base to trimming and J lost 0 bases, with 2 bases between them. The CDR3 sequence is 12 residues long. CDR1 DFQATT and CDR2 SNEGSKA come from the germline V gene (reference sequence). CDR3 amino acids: CSARGSTDTQYF. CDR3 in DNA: TGCAGTGCTAGAGGTAGCACAGATACGCAGTATTTT.